This TCR beta chain was retrieved from a study of cytomegalovirus exposure and HLA in healthy donors. About the study: Unique TCRs numbering around 80 million, obtained from HLA-typed donors, made up an early data release.

The junction had 7 bases not matched to a gene; V was cut back by 5 bases and J by 4 bases. Germline lookup yields CDR1 LGHNA and CDR2 YNFKEQ. The CDR3 has 14 residues. PCR employed 60 Vbeta and 13 Jbeta primers. Assay: immunoSEQ multiplex PCR; the TCRdb copy retains only in-frame clones and omits some. This table holds 120,000 to 150,000 clones, roughly 80% found once. With respect to this clone: Its cognate antigen is unknown.

Though probably carrying unrecorded immune exposures, donors were nominally healthy at sampling. General study points: The study had only CMV serostatus as immune exposure information.

The sequence came from a man aged 18 to 29 in good health and CMV-seronegative. V usage is TRBV4-2 and J usage is TRBJ1-1; 7 bases map to TRBD1. Sequenced input: PBMCs. CDR3 loop: CASSLRQGGTEAFF. The CDR3 DNA reads TGTGCCAGCAGCTTAAGACAGGGAGGCACTGAAGCTTTCTTT.